This is a list of T cell receptor beta chains from one sample in a study of Graves' ophthalmopathy and Graves' hyperthyroidism. TCRdb reprocessed the multiplex PCR reads with MiXCR, giving one entry per CDR3 protein. In the table there are a few hundred thousand distinct CDR3 sequences, about 15% of which are singletons. Sequenced material: peripheral blood. These receptors originate from an adult woman with stable Graves' hyperthyroidism. Each CDR3 is given with its conserved first and last residue. The order of the fields is V gene, D gene, J gene, clone size, CDR3 protein, CDR3 DNA. The D gene is left open where the match is weak. Size is stated for part of the rows, as once, few or many counts, or as a class when the clone is expanded.

TRBV7-9,TRBD1,TRBJ2-2,many,CASSSAGTGSGELFF,TGTGCCAGCAGCTCGGCCGGGACAGGGTCCGGGGAGCTGTTTTTT
TRBV9,-,TRBJ1-1,-,CASSNGATPMNTEAFF,TGTGCCAGCTCGAATGGGGCCACACCGATGAACACTGAAGCTTTCTTT
TRBV6-5,TRBD2,TRBJ2-7,many,CASSYSGTSDDEQYF,TGTGCCAGCAGTTACTCCGGGACTAGTGACGACGAGCAGTACTTC
TRBV19,-,TRBJ1-3,many,CASLRRSGSTIYF,TGTGCCAGCCTTCGACGGAGTGGAAGCACCATATATTTT
TRBV7-9,TRBD2,TRBJ2-5,many,CASSLAGLADQETQYF,TGTGCCAGCAGCTTAGCGGGACTAGCGGACCAAGAGACCCAGTACTTC
TRBV27,-,TRBJ1-2,many,CASSYAANYGYTF,TGTGCCAGCAGTTATGCTGCTAACTATGGCTACACCTTC
TRBV6-2/TRBV6-3,TRBD1,TRBJ2-4,many,CASSYASRQGALLAKNIQYF,TGTGCCAGCAGTTACGCCTCCCGACAGGGTGCTTTACTGGCCAAAAACATTCAGTACTTC
TRBV2,TRBD2,TRBJ2-4,many,CASSEYGLAGGAKNIQYF,TGTGCCAGCAGTGAATATGGCCTAGCGGGGGGGGCCAAAAACATTCAGTACTTC
TRBV12-3/TRBV12-4,-,TRBJ1-6,once,CASRNGGSGHNSPLHF,TGTGCCAGCAGGAATGGGGGATCGGGCCATAATTCACCCCTCCACTTT
TRBV11-2,-,TRBJ1-1,many,CASSPIHGWTFF,TGTGCCAGCAGCCCCATACACGGTTGGACTTTCTTT
TRBV12-3/TRBV12-4,-,TRBJ2-5,many,CASSEIDEETQYF,TGTGCCAGCAGTGAGATAGACGAAGAGACCCAGTACTTC
TRBV11-2,-,TRBJ2-7,many,CASSSLHGVAEQYF,TGTGCCAGCAGCTCCTTGCACGGGGTAGCGGAGCAGTACTTC
TRBV27,TRBD1,TRBJ1-1,many,CASRGTGWANTEAFF,TGTGCCAGCAGGGGGACAGGGTGGGCGAACACTGAAGCTTTCTTT
TRBV6-1,-,TRBJ2-7,once,CASSDPGHTTSRYF,TGTGCCAGCAGCGACCCGGGACATACTACGAGCCGGTACTTC
TRBV6-2/TRBV6-3,-,TRBJ2-7,many,CASSYGPSYEQYF,TGTGCCAGCAGTTACGGGCCCTCCTACGAGCAGTACTTC
TRBV6-5,-,TRBJ2-5,many,CASSYSNRQNLFGKETQYF,TGTGCCAGCAGTTACTCGAATAGACAGAACCTTTTCGGGAAAGAGACCCAGTACTTC
TRBV6-5,-,TRBJ2-7,many,CASSYRTTPPYEQYF,TGTGCCAGCAGTTACAGGACAACCCCTCCCTACGAGCAGTACTTC
TRBV27,TRBD2,TRBJ2-7,many,CASSFGGGYEQYF,TGTGCCAGCAGTTTTGGGGGGGGCTACGAGCAGTACTTC
TRBV6-1,-,TRBJ2-5,many,CASRHGPRMETQYF,TGTGCCAGCAGGCATGGACCCCGCATGGAGACCCAGTACTTC
TRBV20-1,-,TRBJ1-5,-,CSAGFQEGNQPQHF,TGCAGTGCAGGATTTCAGGAGGGGAATCAGCCCCAGCATTTT
TRBV11-1,-,TRBJ2-2,many,CASTLRPVEGTGELFF,TGTGCCAGCACCTTACGTCCAGTCGAAGGGACCGGGGAGCTGTTTTTT
TRBV6-5,TRBD2,TRBJ2-2,few,CASSYGTSDSGELFF,TGTGCCAGCAGTTACGGGACTAGCGACAGCGGGGAGCTGTTTTTT
TRBV6-5,-,TRBJ2-7,many,CATLDRAGDEQYF,TGTGCCACCCTGGACAGGGCGGGGGACGAGCAGTACTTC
TRBV28,TRBD1,TRBJ1-3,many,CASSFIRTGNKRLSSGNTIYF,TGTGCCAGCAGTTTTATCCGGACAGGGAATAAAAGACTTAGCTCTGGAAACACCATATATTTT
TRBV2,-,TRBJ1-6,many,CASSEAMLGLSSPLHF,TGTGCCAGCAGTGAAGCGATGTTGGGTCTGTCCTCACCCCTCCACTTT
TRBV11-2,-,TRBJ2-2,many,CASRTGFTGELFF,TGTGCCAGCAGAACAGGGTTCACCGGGGAGCTGTTTTTT
TRBV20-1,-,TRBJ1-5,many,CSAKKGGNQPQHF,TGCAGTGCTAAAAAGGGAGGCAATCAGCCCCAGCATTTT
TRBV10-3,TRBD1,TRBJ1-2,many,CAIRAGTDAFYGYTF,TGTGCCATCAGAGCCGGGACAGACGCGTTCTATGGCTACACCTTC
TRBV6-2/TRBV6-3,TRBD1,TRBJ1-5,-,CASRDPRGKKQPQHF,TGTGCCAGCAGAGACCCCAGGGGGAAGAAACAGCCCCAGCATTTT
TRBV28,-,TRBJ2-7,-,CASSLFTGTYEQYF,TGTGCCAGCAGTTTATTTACCGGGACCTACGAGCAGTACTTC